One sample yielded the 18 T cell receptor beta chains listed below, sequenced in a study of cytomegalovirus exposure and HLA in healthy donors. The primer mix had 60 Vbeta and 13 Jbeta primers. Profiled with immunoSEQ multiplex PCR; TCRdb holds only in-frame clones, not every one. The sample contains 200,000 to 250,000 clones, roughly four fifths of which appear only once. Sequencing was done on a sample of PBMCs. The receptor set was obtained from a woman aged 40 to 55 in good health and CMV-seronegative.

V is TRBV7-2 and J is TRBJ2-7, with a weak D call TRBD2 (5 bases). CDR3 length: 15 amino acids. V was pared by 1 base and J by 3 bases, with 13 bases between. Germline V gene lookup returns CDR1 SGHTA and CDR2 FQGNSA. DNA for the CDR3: TGTGCCAGCAGCTTAGTGGGAGACACCTACTACGAGCAGTACTTC. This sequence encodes CASSLVGDTYYEQYF.

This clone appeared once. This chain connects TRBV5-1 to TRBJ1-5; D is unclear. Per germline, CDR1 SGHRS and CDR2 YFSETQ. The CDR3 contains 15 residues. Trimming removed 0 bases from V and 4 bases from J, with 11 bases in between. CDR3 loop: CASSLAGVGNQPQHF. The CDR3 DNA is TGCGCCAGCAGCTTGGCCGGGGTGGGAAATCAGCCCCAGCATTTT.

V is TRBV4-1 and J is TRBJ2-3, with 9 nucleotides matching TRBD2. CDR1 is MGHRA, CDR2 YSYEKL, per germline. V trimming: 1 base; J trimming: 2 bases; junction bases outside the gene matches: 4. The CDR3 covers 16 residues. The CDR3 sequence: CASSQVAGAYTDTQYF. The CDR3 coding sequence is TGCGCCAGCAGCCAAGTAGCGGGAGCTTACACAGATACGCAGTATTTT.

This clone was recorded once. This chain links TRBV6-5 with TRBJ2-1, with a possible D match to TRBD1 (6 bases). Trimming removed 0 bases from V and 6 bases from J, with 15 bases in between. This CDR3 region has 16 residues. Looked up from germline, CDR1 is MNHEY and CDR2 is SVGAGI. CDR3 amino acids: CASSYSSSGESNEQFF. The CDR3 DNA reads TGTGCCAGCAGTTACTCGAGTTCAGGGGAATCCAATGAGCAGTTCTTC.

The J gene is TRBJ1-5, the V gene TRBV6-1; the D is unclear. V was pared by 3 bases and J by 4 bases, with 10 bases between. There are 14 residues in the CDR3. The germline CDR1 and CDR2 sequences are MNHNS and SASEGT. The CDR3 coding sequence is TGTGCCAGCAGTGATAGTACGGGGAATCAGCCCCAGCATTTT. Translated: CASSDSTGNQPQHF.

The CDR3: CASSEWAETYEQYF. CDR3 nucleotides: TGTGCCAGCAGTGAATGGGCTGAAACCTACGAGCAGTACTTC. The chain joins TRBV25-1 to TRBJ2-7; D call uncertain. CDR1 MGHDK and CDR2 SYGVNS come from the germline V gene. The CDR3 runs to 14 residues. Trimming left V 1 base short and J 2 bases short, with 9 bases between.

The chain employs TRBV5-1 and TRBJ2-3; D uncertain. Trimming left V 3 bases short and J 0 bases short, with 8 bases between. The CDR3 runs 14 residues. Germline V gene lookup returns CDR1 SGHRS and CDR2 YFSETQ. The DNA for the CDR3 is TGCGCCAGCAGCTGGCAGACTAGCACAGATACGCAGTATTTT. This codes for CASSWQTSTDTQYF.

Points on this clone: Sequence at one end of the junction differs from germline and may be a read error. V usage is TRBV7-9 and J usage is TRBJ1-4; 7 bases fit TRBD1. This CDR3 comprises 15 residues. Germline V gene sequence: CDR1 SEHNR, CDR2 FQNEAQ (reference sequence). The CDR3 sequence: CSSSLSAQGYEKLFF. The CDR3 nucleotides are TGTTCCAGCAGCCTCAGCGCACAGGGGTACGAAAAACTGTTTTTT. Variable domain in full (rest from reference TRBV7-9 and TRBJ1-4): DTGVSQNPRHKITKRGQNVTFRCDPISEHNRLYWYRQTLGQGPEFLTYFQNEAQLEKSRLLSDRFSAERPKGSFSTLEIQRTEQGDSAMYLCSSSLSAQGYEKLFFGSGTQLSVL.

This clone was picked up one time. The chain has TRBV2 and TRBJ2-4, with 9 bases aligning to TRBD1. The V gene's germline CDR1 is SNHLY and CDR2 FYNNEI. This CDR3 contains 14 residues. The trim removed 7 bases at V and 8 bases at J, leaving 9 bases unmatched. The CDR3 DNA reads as TGTGCCAGCAACTTGGACAGGGGAAAACACATTCAGTACTTC. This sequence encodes CASNLDRGKHIQYF.

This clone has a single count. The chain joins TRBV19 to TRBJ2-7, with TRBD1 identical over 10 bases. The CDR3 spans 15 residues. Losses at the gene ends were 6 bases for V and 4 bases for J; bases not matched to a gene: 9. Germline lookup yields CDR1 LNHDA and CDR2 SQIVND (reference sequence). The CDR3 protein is CASSTRDRGPYEQYF. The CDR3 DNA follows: TGTGCCAGTAGCACCCGGGACAGGGGCCCATACGAGCAGTACTTC.

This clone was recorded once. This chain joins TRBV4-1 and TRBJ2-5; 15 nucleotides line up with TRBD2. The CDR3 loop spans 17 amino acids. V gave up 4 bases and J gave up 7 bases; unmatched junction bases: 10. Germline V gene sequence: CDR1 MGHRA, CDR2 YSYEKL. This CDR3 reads CASSPLGLAGGFGTQYF. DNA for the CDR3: TGCGCCAGCAGCCCCCTCGGACTAGCGGGAGGGTTCGGGACCCAGTACTTC.

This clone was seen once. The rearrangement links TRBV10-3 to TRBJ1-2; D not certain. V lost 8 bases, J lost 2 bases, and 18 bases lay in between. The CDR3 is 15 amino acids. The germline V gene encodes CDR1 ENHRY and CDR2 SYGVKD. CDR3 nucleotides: TGTGCCATCGAAGATCAAGGGAGTACAAACTATGGCTACACCTTC. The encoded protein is CAIEDQGSTNYGYTF.

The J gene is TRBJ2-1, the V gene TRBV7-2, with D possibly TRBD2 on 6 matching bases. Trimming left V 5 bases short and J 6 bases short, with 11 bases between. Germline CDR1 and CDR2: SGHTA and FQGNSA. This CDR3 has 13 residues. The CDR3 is CASSRLGPNEQFF. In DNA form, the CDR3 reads TGTGCCAGCAGCCGACTAGGTCCCAATGAGCAGTTCTTC.

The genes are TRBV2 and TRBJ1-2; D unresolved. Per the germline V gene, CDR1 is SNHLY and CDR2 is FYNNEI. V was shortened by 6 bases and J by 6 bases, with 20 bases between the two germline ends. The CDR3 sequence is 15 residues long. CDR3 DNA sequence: TGTGCCAGCAGCGCGTCGGGCTGGAGGAGGGATGGCTACACCTTC. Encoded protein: CASSASGWRRDGYTF.

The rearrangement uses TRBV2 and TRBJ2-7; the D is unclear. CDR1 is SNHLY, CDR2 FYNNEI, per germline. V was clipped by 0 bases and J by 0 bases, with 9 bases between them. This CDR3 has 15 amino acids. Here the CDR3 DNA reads TGTGCCAGCAGTGAAGCCCTCCCCAGCTCCTACGAGCAGTACTTC. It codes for CASSEALPSSYEQYF. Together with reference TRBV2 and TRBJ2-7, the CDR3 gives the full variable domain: EPEVTQTPSHQVTQMGQEVILRCVPISNHLYFYWYRQILGQKVEFLVSFYNNEISEKSEIFDDQFSVERPDGSNFTLKIRSTKLEDSAMYFCASSEALPSSYEQYFGPGTRLTVT.

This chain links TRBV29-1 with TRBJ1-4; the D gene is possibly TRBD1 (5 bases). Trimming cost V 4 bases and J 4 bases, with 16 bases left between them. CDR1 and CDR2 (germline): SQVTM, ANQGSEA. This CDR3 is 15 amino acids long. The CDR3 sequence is CSVAGSTGVNEKLFF. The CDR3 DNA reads TGCAGCGTTGCGGGCTCAACAGGAGTTAATGAAAAACTGTTTTTT.

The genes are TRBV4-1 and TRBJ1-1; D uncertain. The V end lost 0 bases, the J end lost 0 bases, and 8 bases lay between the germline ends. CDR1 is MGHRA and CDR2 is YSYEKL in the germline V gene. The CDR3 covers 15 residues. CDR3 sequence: CASSQDPGLNTEAFF. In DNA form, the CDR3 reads TGCGCCAGCAGCCAAGATCCAGGTCTGAACACTGAAGCTTTCTTT.

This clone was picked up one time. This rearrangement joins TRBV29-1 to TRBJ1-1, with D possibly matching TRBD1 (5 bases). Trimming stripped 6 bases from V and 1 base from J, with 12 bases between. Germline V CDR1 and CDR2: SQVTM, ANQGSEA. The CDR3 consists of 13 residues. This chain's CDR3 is CSVGVGRNTEAFF. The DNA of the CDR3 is TGCAGCGTAGGGGTCGGACGGAACACTGAAGCTTTCTTT.